Listed here is a single T cell receptor (beta chain). No antigen is known for it. V lost 2 bases and J 2 bases, leaving 10 bases between the germline ends. There are 14 residues in the CDR3. Germline V CDR1 and CDR2: SGHVS, FQNEAQ. The sample comes from a study of T cells in Graves' hyperthyroidism and ophthalmopathy. The diagnostic basis comprised clinical symptoms, serum thyroxine and TRAb, thyroid ultrasound and orbital computed tomography. Source material for PBMCs was less than 12 ml fresh peripheral blood. TCR beta CDR3 sequences were amplified from RNA transcripts. With the HTBI primer set, the TCR CDR3 went through a first round of RT-PCR. A single record per CDR3 protein comes from TCRdb applying MiXCR to the multiplex PCR reads. The sample has over 700,000 distinct CDR3 sequences, around 39% seen once. Study-wide results and caveats: A model of 13 V-J pairs discriminated ophthalmopathy from stable hyperthyroidism.

The sample taken for sequencing was blood. The gene calls are TRBV7-8 and TRBJ2-7; D is undetermined. The receptor was derived from a man aged 18-30 years with Graves' hyperthyroidism. The CDR3 sequence: CASSLTDRTYEQYF. DNA of the CDR3: TGTGCCAGCAGCTTAACAGACCGGACCTACGAGCAGTACTTC.